This T cell receptor beta chain was captured by sequencing in a study of blood T cell repertoires in COVID-19. Authors' data handling: Amplification with reference gene primers provided the estimates of nucleated cell counts. Data came from immunoSEQ multiplex PCR; TCRdb stores just in-frame clones and leaves some out. The V and J calls and clone size are taken from that table; D and trimming were inferred from the DNA. The sample holds 200,000 or so clones, almost 85% seen once. V dropped 3 bases and J dropped 8 bases, with 19 bases sitting between them. CDR1 is MDHEN and CDR2 is SYDVKM in the germline V gene. The CDR3 is 15 residues long.

This TCR was recovered from a human donor with acute or convalescent COVID-19. The donor label of this sample is uncertain. The gene calls are TRBV28 and TRBJ1-2; tentatively, D is TRBD1 (5 bases). Sequencing used peripheral blood. In DNA, the CDR3 is TGTGCCAGCAGTTTGCAGGCCCCAGGGCAGGGAGGCTACACCTTC. Its translation is CASSLQAPGQGGYTF.